Given below is one T cell receptor (beta chain) in context. Study processing details: Estimation of nucleated cell counts relied on the amplification of reference gene primers. TCRdb's table, derived via immunoSEQ multiplex PCR, lists solely in-frame clones and lacks some. The DNA gave D and trimming, while V, J and clone size come from that table. The sample holds approximately 140,000 clones, 80% to 90% seen once. The source of the sample is a study of blood T cell repertoires in COVID-19. Study-wide context: Italy, Spain and the United States were the sources of the convalescent and acute COVID-19 samples.

Per germline, CDR1 KGHSH and CDR2 LQKENI. The CDR3 is made up of 15 amino acids. Trimming at V came to 1 base and at J to 6 bases, leaving 5 bases not matched to a gene. The TCR sequence derives from a woman between 40 and 50 years old with acute or convalescent COVID-19. The chain is built from TRBV18 and TRBJ2-3, with 9 positions matching TRBD1. Specimen: peripheral blood. CDR3 DNA sequence: TGTGCCAGCTCACCACAACAGGGGGCCGGGGATACGCAGTATTTT. It yields the protein CASSPQQGAGDTQYF.